The 3 T cell receptor beta chains in this list originate from one sample, sequenced in a study of OX40 agonist ivuxolimab in advanced cancers. Sequencing was performed with immunoSEQ multiplex PCR; in TCRdb, only in-frame clones are kept and a portion is missing. The sample holds 40,000 to 45,000 clones; 70% to 90% are singletons and the top ten take about 14%. The input for sequencing was CD4+ or CD8+ T cells sorted from blood, taken in a trial of the OX40 agonist ivuxolimab. These receptors originate from an adult with an advanced solid tumor such as melanoma, head and neck, liver or kidney cancer.

This clone was recorded once. The rearrangement joins TRBV4-1 to TRBJ2-3; TRBD1 aligns across 11 bases. Looked up from germline, CDR1 is MGHRA and CDR2 is YSYEKL. The CDR3 runs 16 residues. V shed 0 bases, J shed 8 bases, and the junction held 7 bases outside the gene matches. CDR3 loop: CASSQEGGQGVGTQYF. In DNA, the CDR3 is TGCGCCAGCAGCCAAGAAGGGGGACAGGGGGTCGGTACGCAGTATTTT.

This rearrangement joins TRBV7-3 to TRBJ1-5; the D is unclear. Between the trimmed V and J ends, which lost 5 bases and 6 bases, there was a span of 11 bases. The CDR3 covers 13 residues. Germline values: CDR1 SGHTA, CDR2 FQGTGA. CDR3 bases: TGTGCCAGCAGCCCCCTGGGCGGTCAGCCCCAGCATTTT. Encoded protein: CASSPLGGQPQHF.

This clone was observed a handful of times. This chain links TRBV10-3 with TRBJ1-2; TRBD1 is a possible D gene (5 bases). Germline lookup yields CDR1 ENHRY and CDR2 SYGVKD. The CDR3 is 13 residues long. V was pared by 5 bases and J by 2 bases, with 9 bases between. As DNA, the CDR3 is TGTGCCATCAGTACTGGGGGAAACTATGGCTACACCTTC. Amino acids: CAISTGGNYGYTF.